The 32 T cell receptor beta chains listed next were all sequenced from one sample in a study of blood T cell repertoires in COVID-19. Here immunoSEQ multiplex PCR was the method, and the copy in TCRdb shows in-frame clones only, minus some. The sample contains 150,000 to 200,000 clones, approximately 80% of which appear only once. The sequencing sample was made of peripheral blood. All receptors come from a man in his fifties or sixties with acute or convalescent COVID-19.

CDR3 region: CASSEQTDTQYF. CDR3 bases: TGTGCCAGCAGTGAACAGACAGATACGCAGTATTTT. This rearrangement joins TRBV2 to TRBJ2-3; D is undetermined. The germline gives CDR1 SNHLY, CDR2 FYNNEI. The CDR3 loop spans 12 amino acids. V dropped 2 bases and J dropped 3 bases, with 3 bases sitting between them.

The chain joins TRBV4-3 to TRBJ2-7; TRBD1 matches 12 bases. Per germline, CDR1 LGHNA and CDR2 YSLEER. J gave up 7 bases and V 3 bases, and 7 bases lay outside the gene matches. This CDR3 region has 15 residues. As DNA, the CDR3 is TGCGCCAGCAGCCAGGGGGGACAGGGGGCGGGGGAGCAGTACTTC. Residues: CASSQGGQGAGEQYF.

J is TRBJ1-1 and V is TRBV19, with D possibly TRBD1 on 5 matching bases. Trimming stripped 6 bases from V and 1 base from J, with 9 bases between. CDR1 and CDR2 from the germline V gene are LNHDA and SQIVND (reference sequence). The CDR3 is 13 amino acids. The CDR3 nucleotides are TGTGCCAGTAGATCAACAGGGAACACTGAAGCTTTCTTT. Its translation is CASRSTGNTEAFF.

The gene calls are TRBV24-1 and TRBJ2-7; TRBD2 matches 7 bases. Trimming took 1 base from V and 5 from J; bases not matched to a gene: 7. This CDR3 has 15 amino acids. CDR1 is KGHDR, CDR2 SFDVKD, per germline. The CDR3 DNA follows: TGTGCCACCAGTGATTTAAAAGGGGAGGGAAACGAGCAGTACTTC. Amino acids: CATSDLKGEGNEQYF.

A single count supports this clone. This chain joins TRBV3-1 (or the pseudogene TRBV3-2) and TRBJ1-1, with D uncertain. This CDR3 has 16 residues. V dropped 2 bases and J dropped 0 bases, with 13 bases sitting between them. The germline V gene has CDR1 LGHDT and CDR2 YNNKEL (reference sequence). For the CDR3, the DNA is TGTGCCAGCAGCCAAACGGGGAACCAGATGAACACTGAAGCTTTCTTT. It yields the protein CASSQTGNQMNTEAFF.

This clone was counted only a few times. As DNA, the CDR3 is TGTGCCAGCAGTAGGGACACTAATCAGCCCCAGCATTTT. It yields the protein CASSRDTNQPQHF. The chain combines TRBV2 with TRBJ1-5, with D possibly being TRBD1 (6 bases). CDR1 and CDR2 from the germline V gene are SNHLY and FYNNEI. Trimming removed 5 bases from V and 4 bases from J, with 9 bases in between. This CDR3 contains 13 residues.

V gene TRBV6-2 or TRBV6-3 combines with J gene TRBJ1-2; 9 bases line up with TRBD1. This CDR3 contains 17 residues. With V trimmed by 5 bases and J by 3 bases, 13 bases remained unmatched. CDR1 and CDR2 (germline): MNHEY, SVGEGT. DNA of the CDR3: TGTGCCAGCAGTCCCGGGACAGGGTTGCCTACCGACTATGGCTACACCTTC. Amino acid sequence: CASSPGTGLPTDYGYTF.

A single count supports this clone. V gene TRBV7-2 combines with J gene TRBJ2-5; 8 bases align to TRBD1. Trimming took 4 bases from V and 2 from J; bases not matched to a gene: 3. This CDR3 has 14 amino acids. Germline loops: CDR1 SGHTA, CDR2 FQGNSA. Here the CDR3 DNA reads TGTGCCAGCAGCTACAACAGGGGGCAAGAGACCCAGTACTTC. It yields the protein CASSYNRGQETQYF.

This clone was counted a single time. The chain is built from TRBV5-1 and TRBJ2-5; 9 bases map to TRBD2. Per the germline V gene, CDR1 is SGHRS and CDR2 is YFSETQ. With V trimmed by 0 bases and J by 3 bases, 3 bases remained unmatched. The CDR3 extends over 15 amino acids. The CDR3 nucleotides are TGCGCCAGCAGCTTGGGACTAGCGGAGAAAGAGACCCAGTACTTC. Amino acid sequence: CASSLGLAEKETQYF.

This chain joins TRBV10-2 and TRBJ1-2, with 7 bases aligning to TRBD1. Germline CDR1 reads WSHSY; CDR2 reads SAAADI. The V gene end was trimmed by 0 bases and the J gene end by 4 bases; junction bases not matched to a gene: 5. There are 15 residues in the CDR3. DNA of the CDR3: TGCGCCAGCAGTGAGTCCTCCGGGACAGCCTATGGCTACACCTTC. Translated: CASSESSGTAYGYTF.

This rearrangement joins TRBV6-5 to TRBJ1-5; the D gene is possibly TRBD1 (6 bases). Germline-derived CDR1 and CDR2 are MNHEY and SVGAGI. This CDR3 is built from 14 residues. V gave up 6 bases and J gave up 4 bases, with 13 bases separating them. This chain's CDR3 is CASREDSRNQPQHF. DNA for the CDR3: TGTGCCAGCAGGGAGGACAGCCGTAATCAGCCCCAGCATTTT.

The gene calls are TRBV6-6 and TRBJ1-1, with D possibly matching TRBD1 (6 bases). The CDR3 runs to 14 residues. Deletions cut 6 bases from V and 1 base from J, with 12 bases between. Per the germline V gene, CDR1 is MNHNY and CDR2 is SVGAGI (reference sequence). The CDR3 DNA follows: TGTGCCAGCAGACTCGACAGGCAGAACACTGAAGCTTTCTTT. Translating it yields CASRLDRQNTEAFF.

CDR3 nucleotide sequence: TGTGCCAGCAGTTTATCAGGGGGCACTGAAGCTTTCTTT. It codes for CASSLSGGTEAFF. The chain couples TRBV27 to TRBJ1-1; possibly TRBD1 for D (6 bases). This CDR3 contains 13 residues. Germline V gene sequence: CDR1 MNHEY, CDR2 SMNVEV (reference sequence). Deletions cut 0 bases from V and 4 bases from J, with 6 bases between.

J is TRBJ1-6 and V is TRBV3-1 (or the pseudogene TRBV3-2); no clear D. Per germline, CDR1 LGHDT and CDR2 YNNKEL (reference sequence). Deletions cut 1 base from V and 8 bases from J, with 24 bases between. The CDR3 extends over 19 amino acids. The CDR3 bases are TGTGCCAGCAGCCAAGTCTCTCCGGGCCTAAGCGGCCTGCATTCACCCCTCCACTTT. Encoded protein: CASSQVSPGLSGLHSPLHF.

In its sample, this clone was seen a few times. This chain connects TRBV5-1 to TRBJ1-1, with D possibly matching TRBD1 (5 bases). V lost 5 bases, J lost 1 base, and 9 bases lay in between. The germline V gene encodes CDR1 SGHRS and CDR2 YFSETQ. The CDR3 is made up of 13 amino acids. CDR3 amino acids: CASRQDPNTEAFF. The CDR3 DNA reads TGCGCCAGCAGACAGGACCCGAACACTGAAGCTTTCTTT.

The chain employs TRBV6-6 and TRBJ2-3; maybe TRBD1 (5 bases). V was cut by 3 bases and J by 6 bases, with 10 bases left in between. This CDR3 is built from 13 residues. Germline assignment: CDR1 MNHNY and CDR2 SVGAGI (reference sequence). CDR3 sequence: CASSYSGWDTQYF. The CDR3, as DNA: TGTGCCAGCAGTTATTCAGGGTGGGATACGCAGTATTTT.

As DNA, the CDR3 is TGTGCCAGCAGCTCCCAACCGACACATTCTAGCAATCAGCCCCAGCATTTT. Its translation is CASSSQPTHSSNQPQHF. The chain uses TRBV7-9 and TRBJ1-5; D gene unclear. CDR3 length equals 17 residues. Trimming stripped 4 bases from V and 0 bases from J, with 16 bases between. Per the germline V gene, CDR1 is SEHNR and CDR2 is FQNEAQ (reference sequence).

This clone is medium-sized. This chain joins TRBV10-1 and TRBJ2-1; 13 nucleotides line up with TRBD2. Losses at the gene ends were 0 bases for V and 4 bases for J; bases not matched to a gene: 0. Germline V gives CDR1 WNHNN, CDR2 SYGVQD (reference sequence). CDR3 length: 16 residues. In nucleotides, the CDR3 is TGCGCCAGCAGTGAGTCGACTAGCGGGGGGTACAATGAGCAGTTCTTC. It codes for CASSESTSGGYNEQFF.

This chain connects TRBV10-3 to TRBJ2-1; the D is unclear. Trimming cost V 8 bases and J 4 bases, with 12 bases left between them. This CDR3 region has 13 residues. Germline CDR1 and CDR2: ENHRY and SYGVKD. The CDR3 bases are TGTGCCATCGATTCTGACGGGTACAATGAGCAGTTCTTC. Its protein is CAIDSDGYNEQFF.

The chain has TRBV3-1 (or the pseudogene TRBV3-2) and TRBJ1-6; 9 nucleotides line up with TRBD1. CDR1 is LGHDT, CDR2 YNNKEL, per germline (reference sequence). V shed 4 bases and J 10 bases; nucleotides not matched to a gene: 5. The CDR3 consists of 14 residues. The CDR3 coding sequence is TGTGCCAGCAGCCCGGACAGGGGAAGGTCACCCCTCCACTTT. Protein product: CASSPDRGRSPLHF.

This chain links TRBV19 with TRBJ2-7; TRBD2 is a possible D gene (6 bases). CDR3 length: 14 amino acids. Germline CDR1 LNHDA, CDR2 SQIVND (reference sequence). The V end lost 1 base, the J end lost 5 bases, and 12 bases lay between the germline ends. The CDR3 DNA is TGTGCCAGTAGTATAGTGGCGGGGAGCGACGAGCAGTACTTC. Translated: CASSIVAGSDEQYF.

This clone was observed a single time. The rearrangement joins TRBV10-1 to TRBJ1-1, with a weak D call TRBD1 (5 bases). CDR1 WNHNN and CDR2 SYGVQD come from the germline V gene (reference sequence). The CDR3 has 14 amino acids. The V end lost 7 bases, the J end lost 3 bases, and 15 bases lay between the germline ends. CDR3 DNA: TGCGCCAGCAAATACCTCAGGGATGACACTGAAGCTTTCTTT. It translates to CASKYLRDDTEAFF.

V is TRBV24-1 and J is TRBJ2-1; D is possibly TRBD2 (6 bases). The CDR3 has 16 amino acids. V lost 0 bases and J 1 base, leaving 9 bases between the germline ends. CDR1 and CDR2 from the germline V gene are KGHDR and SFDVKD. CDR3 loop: CATSDLTGRSYNEQFF. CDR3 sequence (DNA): TGTGCCACCAGTGATTTGACCGGGAGATCCTACAATGAGCAGTTCTTC.

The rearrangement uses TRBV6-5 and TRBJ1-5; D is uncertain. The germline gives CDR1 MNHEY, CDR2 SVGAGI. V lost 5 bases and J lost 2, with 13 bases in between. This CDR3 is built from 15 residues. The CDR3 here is CASSTVAEGNQPQHF. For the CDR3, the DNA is TGTGCCAGCAGTACCGTGGCCGAGGGCAATCAGCCCCAGCATTTT.

The CDR3 reads CASSPRASGPSYNEQFF. Written as DNA, the CDR3 is TGTGCCAGCTCACCACGGGCTAGCGGTCCCTCCTACAATGAGCAGTTCTTC. The chain has TRBV18 and TRBJ2-1, with TRBD2 identical over 7 bases. V was clipped by 1 base and J by 0 bases; unmatched bases: 6. Germline-derived CDR1 and CDR2 are KGHSH and LQKENI. CDR3 length: 17 amino acids.

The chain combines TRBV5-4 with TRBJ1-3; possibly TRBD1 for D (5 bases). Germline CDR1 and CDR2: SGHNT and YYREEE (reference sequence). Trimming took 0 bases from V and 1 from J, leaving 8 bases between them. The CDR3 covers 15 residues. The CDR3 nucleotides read TGTGCCAGCAGCTTGGTAGGGACTTCTGGAAACACCATATATTTT. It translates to CASSLVGTSGNTIYF.

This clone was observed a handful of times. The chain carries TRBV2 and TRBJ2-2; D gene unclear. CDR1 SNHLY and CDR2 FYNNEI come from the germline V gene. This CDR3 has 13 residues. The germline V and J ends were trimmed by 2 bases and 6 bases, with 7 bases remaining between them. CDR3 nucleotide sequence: TGTGCCAGCAGTGAACGCGCGGCCGGGGAGCTGTTTTTT. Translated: CASSERAAGELFF.

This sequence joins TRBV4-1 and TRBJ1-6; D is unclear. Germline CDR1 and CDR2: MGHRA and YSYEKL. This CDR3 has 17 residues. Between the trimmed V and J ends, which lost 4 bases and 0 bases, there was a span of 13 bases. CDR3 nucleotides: TGCGCCAGCAGCCTCGACATCCCGAGCTCCTATAATTCACCCCTCCACTTT. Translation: CASSLDIPSSYNSPLHF.

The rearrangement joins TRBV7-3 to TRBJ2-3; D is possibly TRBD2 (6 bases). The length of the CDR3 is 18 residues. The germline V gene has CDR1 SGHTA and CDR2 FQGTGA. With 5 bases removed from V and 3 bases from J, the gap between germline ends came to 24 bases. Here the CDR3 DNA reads TGTGCCAGCAGCGTAAACCCCTCTTTAGGGAGGAGGACAGATACGCAGTATTTT. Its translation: CASSVNPSLGRRTDTQYF.

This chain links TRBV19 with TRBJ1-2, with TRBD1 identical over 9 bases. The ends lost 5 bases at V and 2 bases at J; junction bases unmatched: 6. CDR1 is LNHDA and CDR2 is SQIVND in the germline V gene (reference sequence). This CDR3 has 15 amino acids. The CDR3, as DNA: TGTGCCAGTAGTGGCGGGACAGGGTGGAACTATGGCTACACCTTC. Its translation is CASSGGTGWNYGYTF.

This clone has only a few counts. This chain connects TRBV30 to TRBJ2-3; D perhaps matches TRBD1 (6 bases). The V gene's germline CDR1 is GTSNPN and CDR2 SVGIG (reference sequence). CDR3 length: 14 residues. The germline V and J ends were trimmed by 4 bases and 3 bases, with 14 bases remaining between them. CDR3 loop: CAWNSRGGTDTQYF. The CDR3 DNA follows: TGTGCCTGGAATTCCAGGGGCGGTACAGATACGCAGTATTTT.

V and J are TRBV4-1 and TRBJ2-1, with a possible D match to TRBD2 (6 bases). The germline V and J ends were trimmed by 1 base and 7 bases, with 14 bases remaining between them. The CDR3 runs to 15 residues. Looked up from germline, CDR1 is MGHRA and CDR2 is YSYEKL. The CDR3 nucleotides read TGCGCCAGCAGCCAAGGGGGTTTGGGGGGTAATGAGCAGTTCTTC. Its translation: CASSQGGLGGNEQFF.